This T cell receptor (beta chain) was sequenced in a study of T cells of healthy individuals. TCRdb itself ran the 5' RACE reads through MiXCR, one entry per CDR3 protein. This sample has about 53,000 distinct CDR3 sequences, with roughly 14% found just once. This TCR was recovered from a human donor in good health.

CDR3 residues: CSARSRGGIENTIYF. Written as DNA, the CDR3 is TGCAGTGCTAGATCAAGAGGGGGCATTGAAAACACCATATATTTT. The chain links TRBV20-1 to TRBJ1-3; TRBD1 aligns across 7 bases. CDR1 and CDR2 (germline): DFQATT, SNEGSKA (reference sequence). There are 15 residues in the CDR3. The trim removed 2 bases at V and 6 bases at J, leaving 10 bases unmatched.